Listed here is a single T cell receptor beta chain. Produced via immunoSEQ multiplex PCR; TCRdb's table is partial and in-frame only. The sample has tens of thousands of clones, 65% to 80% seen once. This entry is derived from a study of OX40 agonist ivuxolimab in advanced cancers. The receptor was isolated from an adult with an advanced solid tumor such as melanoma, head and neck, liver or kidney cancer. The sample consisted of CD4+ or CD8+ T cells sorted from blood, taken in a trial of the OX40 agonist ivuxolimab.

The DNA of the CDR3 is TGTGCCAGTAGTCCACCCTCGGGAGGGAGGTACGAGCAGTACTTC. This gives the protein CASSPPSGGRYEQYF. The rearrangement uses TRBV19 and TRBJ2-7; 8 nucleotides line up with TRBD2. CDR1 is LNHDA and CDR2 is SQIVND in the germline V gene (reference sequence). Losses at the gene ends were 5 bases for V and 4 bases for J; bases not matched to a gene: 10. CDR3 length: 15 residues.